These 18 T cell receptor beta chains share one sample of origin, sequenced in a study of early T cells in non-severe SARS-CoV-2 infection. TCRdb ran MiXCR on the 5' RACE reads and lists one entry per CDR3 protein. The table has 45,000 to 60,000 distinct CDR3 sequences, 9.3% seen once. Sequences were obtained from whole blood. These receptors originate from an adult who was a healthcare worker with PCR-confirmed SARS-CoV-2 infection or an uninfected control (not recorded which).

Many counts were recorded for this clonotype. The rearrangement links TRBV20-1 to TRBJ1-5, with TRBD1 identical over 9 bases. Trimming removed 6 bases from V and 1 base from J; junction bases left unmatched: 4. CDR3 length: 14 residues. The germline gives CDR1 DFQATT, CDR2 SNEGSKA (reference sequence). CDR3 in amino acids: CSAYDRGSNQPQHF. The DNA for the CDR3 is TGCAGTGCGTACGACAGGGGGAGCAATCAGCCCCAGCATTTT.

This clonotype was picked up many times. This chain joins TRBV7-8 and TRBJ2-4; 9 nucleotides match TRBD1. The junction had 6 bases not matched to a gene; V was cut back by 5 bases and J by 7 bases. The CDR3 has 14 amino acids. Per the germline V gene, CDR1 is SGHVS and CDR2 is FQNEAQ. The CDR3 coding sequence is TGTGCCAGCAGCCGGGGACAGGGCCTTAACATTCAGTACTTC. Its protein is CASSRGQGLNIQYF.

This rearrangement joins TRBV12-3 or TRBV12-4 to TRBJ2-1; 8 bases align to TRBD2. The CDR3 spans 15 residues. V was pared by 2 bases and J by 7 bases, with 7 bases of the junction left unmatched. CDR3 region: CASSLTRGGTNEQFF. As DNA, the CDR3 is TGTGCCAGCAGTTTAACCCGGGGGGGAACGAATGAGCAGTTCTTC.

This clonotype was seen ten or more times. The V and J genes are TRBV3-1 and TRBJ1-3, with TRBD1 as a possible D gene (5 bases). The CDR3 is made up of 16 amino acids. Germline loops: CDR1 LGHDT, CDR2 YNNKEL (reference sequence). V was shortened by 5 bases and J by 0 bases, with 14 bases between the two germline ends. DNA of the CDR3: TGTGCCAGCAGCGCGGAGCGGGGGTACTCTGGAAACACCATATATTTT. It specifies CASSAERGYSGNTIYF. The complete variable domain, with remaining parts taken from reference TRBV3-1 and TRBJ1-3, reads DTAVSQTPKYLVTQMGNDKSIKCEQNLGHDTMYWYKQDSKKFLKIMFSYNNKELIINETVPNRFSPKSPDKAHLNLHINSLELGDSAVYFCASSAERGYSGNTIYFGEGSWLTVV.

This clonotype was counted ten times or more. The V call is TRBV6-1, the J call TRBJ2-3; 7 nucleotides agree with TRBD1. Germline CDR1 and CDR2: MNHNS and SASEGT. This CDR3 region has 15 residues. After removal of 7 bases from V and 1 base from J, the junction contained 8 bases not matched to a gene. This chain's CDR3 is CASKWGTAGTDTQYF. As DNA, the CDR3 is TGTGCCAGCAAGTGGGGGACAGCGGGCACAGATACGCAGTATTTT.

This chain joins TRBV20-1 and TRBJ1-1, with D maybe TRBD1 (5 bases). CDR3 length: 15 residues. Trimming removed 0 bases from V and 5 bases from J, with 16 bases in between. Germline lookup yields CDR1 DFQATT and CDR2 SNEGSKA (reference sequence). DNA of the CDR3: TGCAGTGCTAGAGATTTGCCAGGGAGGGGAACTGAAGCTTTCTTT. The encoded protein is CSARDLPGRGTEAFF.

This clonotype was seen only a few times. The chain has TRBV5-4 and TRBJ2-1, with TRBD2 matching 12 bases. Germline-derived CDR1 and CDR2 are SGHNT and YYREEE (reference sequence). With V trimmed by 4 bases and J by 10 bases, 9 bases remained unmatched. The CDR3 contains 15 residues. The CDR3 is CASSQTSGGTREQFF. CDR3 DNA sequence: TGTGCCAGCAGCCAAACTAGCGGGGGGACAAGGGAGCAGTTCTTC.

In its sample, this clonotype was seen a few times. The genes are TRBV5-1 and TRBJ2-7, with D unresolved. From germline, CDR1 is SGHRS and CDR2 YFSETQ. Trimming cost V 0 bases and J 3 bases, with 7 bases left between them. This CDR3 has 13 amino acids. CDR3 sequence (DNA): TGCGCCAGCAGCTTGGCTCGGAGCTACGAGCAGTACTTC. Translated, it gives CASSLARSYEQYF.

This clonotype occurred a few times. The chain combines TRBV5-1 with TRBJ1-1; 8 nucleotides align to TRBD1. The germline V gene has CDR1 SGHRS and CDR2 YFSETQ. This CDR3 contains 15 residues. The V segment lost 4 bases and the J segment 5 bases; nucleotides outside the gene matches: 10. DNA of the CDR3: TGCGCCAGCAGCCGGGGAAGGACAGGGACGACTGAAGCTTTCTTT. Residues: CASSRGRTGTTEAFF.

The chain employs TRBV5-1 and TRBJ2-3; 10 nucleotides match TRBD2. The germline CDR1 and CDR2 sequences are SGHRS and YFSETQ. J lost 1 base, V lost 0 bases, and 8 bases had no gene match. The CDR3 has 18 amino acids. The CDR3 spells CASSLGSGGILGTDTQYF. The CDR3 nucleotides are TGCGCCAGCAGCTTGGGTAGCGGGGGGATCCTGGGCACAGATACGCAGTATTTT.

The genes are TRBV9 and TRBJ1-3; no firm D call. This CDR3 spans 12 amino acids. Trimming stripped 0 bases from V and 3 bases from J, with 1 base between. Germline V gene lookup returns CDR1 SGDLS and CDR2 YYNGEE. CDR3 bases: TGTGCCAGCAGCGTAGGTGGAAACACCATATATTTT. Residues: CASSVGGNTIYF.

This clonotype was seen at least ten times. The V call is TRBV28, the J call TRBJ2-5; tentatively, D is TRBD2 (5 bases). This CDR3 has 16 amino acids. Germline V gives CDR1 MDHEN, CDR2 SYDVKM. V was trimmed by 6 bases and J by 5 bases, leaving 22 bases between them. The CDR3 protein is CASRGSRVAAHETQYF. CDR3 nucleotide sequence: TGTGCCAGCAGGGGGAGTAGGGTTGCGGCCCATGAGACCCAGTACTTC.

This clonotype appeared a few times. The chain has TRBV9 and TRBJ2-2; weak D call: TRBD2 (5 bases). The V and J ends lost 4 bases and 5 bases respectively, with 18 bases between them. The V gene's germline CDR1 is SGDLS and CDR2 YYNGEE. The CDR3 runs 16 residues. In nucleotides, the CDR3 is TGTGCCAGCAGCTTTCCGGACTCCCACGGGACCGGGGAGCTGTTTTTT. This gives the protein CASSFPDSHGTGELFF.

V usage is TRBV20-1 and J usage is TRBJ1-2; tentative D call: TRBD1 (5 bases). This CDR3 has 14 residues. V was clipped by 5 bases and J by 5 bases, with 18 bases between them. Germline assignment: CDR1 DFQATT and CDR2 SNEGSKA (reference sequence). The CDR3 coding sequence is TGCAGTGCTGGCGGGGGAAGAGGATTATATGGCTACACCTTC. This sequence encodes CSAGGGRGLYGYTF.

CDR3 region: CASSLPGLAGGSTDTQYF. The CDR3 DNA follows: TGCGCCAGCAGCTTGCCGGGACTAGCGGGGGGAAGCACAGATACGCAGTATTTT. The J gene is TRBJ2-3, the V gene TRBV5-1, with 15 bases that match TRBD2. V shed 1 base and J 0 bases; nucleotides not matched to a gene: 3. Per germline, CDR1 SGHRS and CDR2 YFSETQ. The CDR3 is 18 residues long.

This chain connects TRBV2 to TRBJ2-5; D ambiguous. The germline CDR1 and CDR2 sequences are SNHLY and FYNNEI. Trimming removed 0 bases from V and 12 bases from J, with 14 bases in between. This CDR3 has 13 residues. The CDR3 sequence: CASSEARASPEYF. The CDR3 nucleotides read TGTGCCAGCAGTGAAGCCCGGGCCTCTCCCGAGTACTTC.

The sample holds many counts of this clonotype. This chain connects TRBV5-1 to TRBJ2-5; possibly TRBD2 for D (6 bases). V lost 5 bases, J lost 3 bases, and 14 bases lay in between. The CDR3 sequence is 14 residues long. Germline CDR1 reads SGHRS; CDR2 reads YFSETQ. The CDR3 here is CASSPKSGEETQYF. The CDR3 DNA is TGCGCCAGCAGTCCAAAATCGGGAGAAGAGACCCAGTACTTC. Based on the CDR3 plus reference TRBV5-1 and TRBJ2-5, the full variable domain is KAGVTQTPRYLIKTRGQQVTLSCSPISGHRSVSWYQQTPGQGLQFLFEYFSETQRNKGNFPGRFSGRQFSNSRSEMNVSTLELGDSALYLCASSPKSGEETQYFGPGTRLLVL.

This clonotype showed up many times. The chain joins TRBV20-1 to TRBJ1-2; D is uncertain. Looked up from germline, CDR1 is DFQATT and CDR2 is SNEGSKA (reference sequence). V was clipped by 3 bases and J by 0 bases, with 5 bases between them. The CDR3 sequence is 12 residues long. The CDR3 region has the DNA TGCAGTGCTAGTTTAGCTAACTATGGCTACACCTTC. Protein sequence: CSASLANYGYTF.